A selection of T cell receptor beta chains follows, all from one sample in a study of blood T cells in healthy people across ages. TCRdb re-analysed the 5' RACE reads in MiXCR, keeping a single row per CDR3 protein. Of fewer than 900,000 distinct CDR3 sequences listed, under 40% are singletons. The sample consisted of blood. These receptors were collected from a man in his late teens or twenties in good health. Each CDR3 is given with its conserved first and last residue. Each record gives: V gene, J gene, clone size, D gene, CDR3 DNA, CDR3 protein. The D gene is left open where the match is weak. Expanded clones get a size class; other rows say once, few or many, or leave the size out.

TRBV21-1	TRBJ2-7	-	-	TGTGCGACCAGCATCCCCTCCTACGAGCAGTACTTC	CATSIPSYEQYF
TRBV20-1	TRBJ2-7	few	-	TGCAGTGCTAGAGGATCCGGCGGTGCCTACGAGCAGTACTTC	CSARGSGGAYEQYF
TRBV25-1	TRBJ2-5	-	-	TGTGCCAGCAGTGAAATCCAGGAGACCCAGTACTTC	CASSEIQETQYF
TRBV6-2/TRBV6-3	TRBJ2-1	once	-	TGTGCCAACAGTTATGTAGGGGGAAGCGCGGAGACCCAGTTCTTC	CANSYVGGSAETQFF
TRBV11-2	TRBJ2-5	-	-	TGTGCCAGCAGCTTCTCATCGGCAGCCTACCAAGAGACCCAGTACTTC	CASSFSSAAYQETQYF
TRBV7-3	TRBJ2-1	-	-	TGTGCCAGCAGCTTAAACGGGGTCTACAATGAGCAGTTCTTC	CASSLNGVYNEQFF
TRBV12-3/TRBV12-4	TRBJ2-4	many	TRBD2	TGTGCCAGCAGTTTGGGAGGGTCCAAAAACATTCAGTACTTC	CASSLGGSKNIQYF
TRBV7-2	TRBJ1-2	-	TRBD1	TGTGCCAGCAGCTTAGCGTCGTGCTTGACAGGGAATGGCTACACCTTC	CASSLASCLTGNGYTF
TRBV6-2/TRBV6-3	TRBJ2-7	-	-	TGTGCCAGCAGTATCCTGGACAGTCGGGAGCAGTACTTC	CASSILDSREQYF
TRBV6-5	TRBJ1-6	-	-	TGTGCCAGCAAGGACGGAAGAAATTCACCCCTCCACTTT	CASKDGRNSPLHF
TRBV7-9	TRBJ2-3	few	-	TGTGCCAGCAGCTTATTGCAGGGAGTCAGCACAGATACGCAGTATTTT	CASSLLQGVSTDTQYF
TRBV7-9	TRBJ1-4	-	-	TGTGCCAGCAGCTCGGGGGAAGGAGAGGAAAAACTGTTTTTT	CASSSGEGEEKLFF
TRBV24-1	TRBJ2-1	-	-	TGTGCCACCAGTGATCAGGGGTTGACGGGGGAGTTCTTC	CATSDQGLTGEFF
TRBV7-8	TRBJ1-2	many	TRBD1	TGTGCCAGCAGCCCGACAGGGGGCTACTATGGCTACACCTTC	CASSPTGGYYGYTF
TRBV29-1	TRBJ1-1	few	-	TGCAGCGTTGAAGGGGGCCCCTTTGAAGCTTTCTTT	CSVEGGPFEAFF
TRBV3-1	TRBJ2-7	-	-	TGTGCCAGCAGCCAAGGCCCCAACGCCGACGAGCAGTACTTC	CASSQGPNADEQYF
TRBV12-3/TRBV12-4	TRBJ2-4	-	-	TGTGCCAGCAGTCCCCAGACGAGGACAGTCAAAAACATTCAGTACTTC	CASSPQTRTVKNIQYF
TRBV27	TRBJ2-1	few	-	TGTGCCAGCAGTTTGCAACGGGACAACAATGAGCAGTTCTTC	CASSLQRDNNEQFF
TRBV11-1	TRBJ2-1	-	TRBD1	TGTGCCAGCAGCCCACAGACAGGGACCAATGAGCAGTTCTTC	CASSPQTGTNEQFF
TRBV6-5	TRBJ2-5	many	TRBD1	TGTGCCAGCAGTTCCATTACAGGGGGAATGTGGAAAGAGACCCAGTACTTC	CASSSITGGMWKETQYF
TRBV12-3/TRBV12-4	TRBJ2-4	few	-	TGTGCCAGCAGTTTTGACAGACTTCAAAACATTCAGTACTTC	CASSFDRLQNIQYF
TRBV28	TRBJ1-5	-	-	TGTGCCAGCAGGGTGGAAGGGGGGAGTTATAGCAATCAGCCCCAGCATTTT	CASRVEGGSYSNQPQHF
TRBV7-6	TRBJ2-6	few	-	TGTGCCAGCAGACCACAGGTCTCTGGGGCCAACGTCCTGACTTTC	CASRPQVSGANVLTF
TRBV3-1	TRBJ1-1	few	-	TGTGCCAGCAGCCAAGGAATCGGGACATCGAACACTGAAGCTTTCTTT	CASSQGIGTSNTEAFF
TRBV6-1	TRBJ2-1	-	TRBD1	TGTGCCAGCAGTGCCTCGGGACAGGGGGCGGGAAATGAGCAGTTCTTC	CASSASGQGAGNEQFF
TRBV20-1	TRBJ2-1	few	-	TGCAGTGCTAGCCCTGGGGGGGCCGTAGTCAATGAGCAGTTCTTC	CSASPGGAVVNEQFF
TRBV15	TRBJ2-3	few	-	TGTGCCACCAGCAGACGCCTGACCCCAAACACAGATACGCAGTATTTT	CATSRRLTPNTDTQYF
TRBV12-3/TRBV12-4	TRBJ1-2	many	-	TGTGCCAGCAGCCAGACGGTTAACTATGGCTACACCTTC	CASSQTVNYGYTF
TRBV7-2	TRBJ2-4	few	-	TGTGCCAGCAGCTTAAGGGGTGGGGCCATAGCCAAAAACATTCAGTACTTC	CASSLRGGAIAKNIQYF
TRBV25-1	TRBJ1-5	-	-	TGTGCCAGCAGTGAAGTTAACAATCAGCCCCAGCATTTT	CASSEVNNQPQHF
TRBV6-5	TRBJ1-5	many	-	TGTGCCAGCAGCCAAGGAGGCCGCTCGACCCAGCATTTT	CASSQGGRSTQHF
TRBV7-2	TRBJ2-7	-	-	TGTGCCAGCAGCCGGGTCAGGCACTACGAGCAGTACTTC	CASSRVRHYEQYF
TRBV5-4	TRBJ2-7	-	-	TGTGCCAGCAGCTTTGGTGGAGCGGAATACGAGCAGTACTTC	CASSFGGAEYEQYF
TRBV5-5	TRBJ2-1	many	-	TGTGCCAGCAGCTTCGACAAAGACTACAATGAGCAGTTCTTC	CASSFDKDYNEQFF
TRBV12-3/TRBV12-4	TRBJ2-4	many	TRBD1	TGTGCCAGCAGGTTCCGGGACAGCAACATTCAGTACTTC	CASRFRDSNIQYF
TRBV4-1	TRBJ2-3	many	-	TGCGCCAGCAGCCAAGGTGGGACCGCCGGTAGCTCGAGCACAGATACGCAGTATTTT	CASSQGGTAGSSSTDTQYF
TRBV12-3/TRBV12-4	TRBJ1-1	few	-	TGTGCCAGCAGTTTGGCGGACATAGACGAAGCTTTCTTT	CASSLADIDEAFF
TRBV4-3	TRBJ1-1	-	-	TGCGCCAGCAGCCAAGGGGTGTCGGACACTGAAGCTTTCTTT	CASSQGVSDTEAFF
TRBV11-2	TRBJ2-3	many	TRBD2	TGTGCCAGCAGCCCCTGGGGGGTAGCGGGGGGCCCTCACTCATTCACAGATACGCAGTATTTT	CASSPWGVAGGPHSFTDTQYF
TRBV6-2/TRBV6-3	TRBJ2-3	-	-	TGTGCCAGCAGTAGAGGGGCCAGGGTTAGCACAGATACGCAGTATTTT	CASSRGARVSTDTQYF
TRBV7-2	TRBJ2-1	-	-	TGTGCCAGCAGCTTTGTGGGGACACCCCACAATGAGCAGTTCTTC	CASSFVGTPHNEQFF
TRBV15	TRBJ1-2	-	-	TGTGCCACCAGCAGAGACCAGCTCTACACCTTC	CATSRDQLYTF
TRBV18	TRBJ2-7	few	TRBD1	TGTGCCAGCCTCACAAGAAGGGGACAGGGTGTGAGCGAGCAGTACTTC	CASLTRRGQGVSEQYF
TRBV20-1	TRBJ2-1	-	-	TGCAGTGCCCGGACGGGATACCGAGGGGGTCTTGACAATGAGCAGTTCTTC	CSARTGYRGGLDNEQFF
TRBV10-3	TRBJ2-3	few	-	TGTGCCATCAGTGAGCTCGGACAGATTAGCACAGATACGCAGTATTTT	CAISELGQISTDTQYF
TRBV7-6	TRBJ2-5	-	TRBD2	TGTGCCAGCAGCTCCAAGACTAGCGGGGCTCACCAAGAGACCCAGTACTTC	CASSSKTSGAHQETQYF
TRBV7-6	TRBJ2-5	few	-	TGTGCCAGCAGCTTACTAACGGGGGCTTCCCAAGAGACCCAGTACTTC	CASSLLTGASQETQYF
TRBV3-1	TRBJ1-2	few	-	TGTGCCAGCAGCCAAGATGTTGGGTTAGGAGGCTACACCTTC	CASSQDVGLGGYTF
TRBV11-2	TRBJ2-5	-	-	TGTGCCAGCAGCTTAGCACAGGGCTTAGGAGAGACCCAGTACTTC	CASSLAQGLGETQYF
TRBV7-2	TRBJ1-4	-	TRBD1	TGTGCCAGCAGCTACACTACAGGGGAAAATGAAAAACTGTTTTTT	CASSYTTGENEKLFF
TRBV20-1	TRBJ2-1	-	TRBD2	TGCAGTGCTAGAGATAGCGGGGGGGTGAATGAGCAGTTCTTC	CSARDSGGVNEQFF
TRBV5-1	TRBJ1-6	-	-	TGCGCCAGCAGCTTGACGGTTCCATCGGGAGGTTCACCCCTCCACTTT	CASSLTVPSGGSPLHF
TRBV6-5	TRBJ1-2	many	-	TGTGCCAGCAGACCGGGGGAAAGTGGCTACACCTTC	CASRPGESGYTF
TRBV29-1	TRBJ2-7	many	TRBD2	TGCAGCGTTGAGCAGCGGGGGGTCTACGAGCAGTACTTC	CSVEQRGVYEQYF
TRBV21-1	TRBJ2-7	-	-	TGTGCCAGCACCACGGTGACGGGCAGCTACGAGCAGTACTTC	CASTTVTGSYEQYF
TRBV3-1	TRBJ2-3	few	TRBD1	TGTGCCAGTCTTAACAGGGGATTTGGCACAGATACGCAGTATTTT	CASLNRGFGTDTQYF
TRBV7-2	TRBJ2-4	-	-	TGTGCCAGCAGCGTACGGTGGGGGGTAGCCAAAAACATTCAGTACTTC	CASSVRWGVAKNIQYF